Included here is one T cell receptor beta chain sequence, with context. Its specificity is not known. All donors came from Russia, were Caucasian and healthy, and spanned ages roughly 6 to 95. The data stem from a study of blood T cells in healthy people across ages. Study-wide context: For every two T cells, template switching captured about one barcoded beta molecule. Study outcomes and limitations: Whereas aged donors had fewer naive CD4+ cells, long-lived donors had more of them and higher diversity.

The authors ran a second PCR of about 6 to 11 cycles using a sample-barcoded 5' primer and a J-beta primer mix. A template-switch adaptor with 12 random nucleotides tagged each cDNA molecule. MiXCR, applied by TCRdb to the 5' RACE reads, yields one record per CDR3 protein. In the table there are more than 650,000 distinct CDR3 sequences, over 20% of which are singletons. The junction had 16 bases not matched to a gene; V was cut back by 3 bases and J by 3 bases. Germline V CDR1 and CDR2: DFQATT, SNEGSKA (reference sequence). CDR3 length: 18 amino acids. The material sequenced was blood. The rearrangement uses TRBV20-1 and TRBJ2-3, with 9 bases aligning to TRBD2. The origin of this receptor is an older man in good health. CDR3 nucleotides: TGCAGTGCTAGTGGTCTGGGCGGGAGGGGGGTTACGACAGATACGCAGTATTTT. Translation gives CSASGLGGRGVTTDTQYF.